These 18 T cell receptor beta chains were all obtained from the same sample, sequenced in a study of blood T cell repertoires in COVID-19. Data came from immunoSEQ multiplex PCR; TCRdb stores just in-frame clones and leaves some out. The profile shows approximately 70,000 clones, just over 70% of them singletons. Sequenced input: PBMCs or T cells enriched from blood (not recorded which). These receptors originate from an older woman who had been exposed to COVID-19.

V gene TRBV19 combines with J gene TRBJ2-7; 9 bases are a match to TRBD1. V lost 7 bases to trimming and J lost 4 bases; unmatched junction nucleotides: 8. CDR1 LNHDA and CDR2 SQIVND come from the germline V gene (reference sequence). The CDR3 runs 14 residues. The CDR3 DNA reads TGTGCCAGTACCCCGACAGGGGGTATATACGAGCAGTACTTC. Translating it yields CASTPTGGIYEQYF.

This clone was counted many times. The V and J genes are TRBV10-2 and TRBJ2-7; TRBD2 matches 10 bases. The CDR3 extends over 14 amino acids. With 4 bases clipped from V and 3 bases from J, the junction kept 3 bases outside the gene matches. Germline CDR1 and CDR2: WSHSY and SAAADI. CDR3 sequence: CASSGGLAFYEQYF. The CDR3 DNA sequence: TGCGCCAGCAGTGGGGGACTAGCGTTCTACGAGCAGTACTTC.

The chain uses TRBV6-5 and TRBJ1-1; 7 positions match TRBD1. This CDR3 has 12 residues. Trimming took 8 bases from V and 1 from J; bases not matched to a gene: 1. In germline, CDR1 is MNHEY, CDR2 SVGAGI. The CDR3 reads CASRTGNTEAFF. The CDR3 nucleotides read TGTGCCAGCCGGACAGGGAACACTGAAGCTTTCTTT.

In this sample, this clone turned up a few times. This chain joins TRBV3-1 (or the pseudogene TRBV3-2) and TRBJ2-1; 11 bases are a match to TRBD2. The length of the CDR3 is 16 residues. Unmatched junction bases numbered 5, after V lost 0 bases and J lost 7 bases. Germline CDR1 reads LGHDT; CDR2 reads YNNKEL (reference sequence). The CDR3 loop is CASSQDMASGRNEQFF. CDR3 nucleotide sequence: TGTGCCAGCAGCCAAGATATGGCTAGCGGGAGGAATGAGCAGTTCTTC.

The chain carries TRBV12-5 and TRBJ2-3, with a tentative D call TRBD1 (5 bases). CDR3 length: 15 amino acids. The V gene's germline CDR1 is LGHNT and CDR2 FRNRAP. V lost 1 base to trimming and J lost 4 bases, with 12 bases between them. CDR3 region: CASGLGSGPADTQYF. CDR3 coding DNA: TGTGCTAGTGGTTTGGGGTCAGGGCCTGCAGATACGCAGTATTTT.

CDR3 sequence reads: CAIRDPGTGVYTEAFF. CDR3 nucleotides: TGTGCCATCAGGGACCCCGGGACAGGGGTGTACACTGAAGCTTTCTTT. The V gene is TRBV10-3, the J gene TRBJ1-1; 10 bases align to TRBD1. V dropped 6 bases and J dropped 3; count of bases not matched to a gene: 10. In germline, CDR1 is ENHRY, CDR2 SYGVKD. The CDR3 loop spans 16 amino acids.

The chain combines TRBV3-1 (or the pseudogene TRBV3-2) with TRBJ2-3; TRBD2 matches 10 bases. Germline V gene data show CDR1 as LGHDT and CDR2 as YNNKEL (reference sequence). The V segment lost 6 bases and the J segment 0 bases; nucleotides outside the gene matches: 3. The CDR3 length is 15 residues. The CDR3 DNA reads TGTGCCAGCAGACGGACTAGCGGAAGCACAGATACGCAGTATTTT. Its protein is CASRRTSGSTDTQYF.

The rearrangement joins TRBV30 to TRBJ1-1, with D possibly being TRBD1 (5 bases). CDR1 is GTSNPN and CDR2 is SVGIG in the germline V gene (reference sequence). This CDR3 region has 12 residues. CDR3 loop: CASKARGAEAFF. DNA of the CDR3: TGTGCGTCGAAGGCGCGGGGGGCTGAAGCTTTCTTT.

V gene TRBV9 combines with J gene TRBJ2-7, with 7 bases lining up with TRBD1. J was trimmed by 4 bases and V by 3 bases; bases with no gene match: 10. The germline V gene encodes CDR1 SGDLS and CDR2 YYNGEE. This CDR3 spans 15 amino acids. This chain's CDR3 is CASSAQGDALYEQYF. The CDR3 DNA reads TGTGCCAGCAGCGCCCAGGGGGACGCCCTGTACGAGCAGTACTTC. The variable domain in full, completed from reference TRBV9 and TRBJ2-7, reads DSGVTQTPKHLITATGQRVTLRCSPRSGDLSVYWYQQSLDQGLQFLIQYYNGEERAKGNILERFSAQQFPDLHSELNLSSLELGDSALYFCASSAQGDALYEQYFGPGTRLTVT.

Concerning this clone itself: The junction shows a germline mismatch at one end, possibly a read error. The CDR3 region is CCVVVGDRGYEQYF. CDR3 nucleotides: TGCTGCGTTGTGGTTGGGGACAGGGGGTACGAGCAGTACTTC. This chain uses TRBV29-1 with TRBJ2-7; TRBD1 matches at 11 bases. The CDR3 is 14 residues long. In germline, CDR1 is SQVTM, CDR2 ANQGSEA.

CDR3 amino acids: CATADIAASSYNEQFF. CDR3 DNA sequence: TGTGCCACCGCCGATATAGCTGCTAGCTCCTACAATGAGCAGTTCTTC. This sequence joins TRBV27 and TRBJ2-1; D gene ambiguous. The CDR3 spans 16 residues. V was shortened by 10 bases and J by 0 bases, with 19 bases between the two germline ends. Germline CDR1 MNHEY, CDR2 SMNVEV (reference sequence).

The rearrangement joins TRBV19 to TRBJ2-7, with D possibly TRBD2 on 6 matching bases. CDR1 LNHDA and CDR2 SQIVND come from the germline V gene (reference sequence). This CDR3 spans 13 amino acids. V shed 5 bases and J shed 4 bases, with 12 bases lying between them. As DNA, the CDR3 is TGTGCCAGTAGTGCGGGACGGGGGTACGAGCAGTACTTC. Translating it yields CASSAGRGYEQYF.

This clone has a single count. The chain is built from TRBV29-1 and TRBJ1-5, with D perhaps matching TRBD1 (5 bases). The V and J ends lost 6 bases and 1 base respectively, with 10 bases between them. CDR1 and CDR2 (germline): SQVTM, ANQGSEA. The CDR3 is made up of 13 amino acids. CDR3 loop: CSVREGSNQPQHF. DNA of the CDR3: TGCAGCGTCCGGGAGGGGAGCAATCAGCCCCAGCATTTT.

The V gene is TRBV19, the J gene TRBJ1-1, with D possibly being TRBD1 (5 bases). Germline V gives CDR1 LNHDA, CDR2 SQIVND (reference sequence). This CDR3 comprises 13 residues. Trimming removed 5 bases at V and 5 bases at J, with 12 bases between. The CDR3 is CASSATVSTEAFF. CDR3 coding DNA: TGTGCCAGTAGTGCGACAGTGAGTACTGAAGCTTTCTTT.

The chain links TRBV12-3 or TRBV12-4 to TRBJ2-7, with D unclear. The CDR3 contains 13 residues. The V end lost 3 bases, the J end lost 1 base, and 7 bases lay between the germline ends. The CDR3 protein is CASSFGVSYEQYF. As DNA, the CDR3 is TGTGCCAGCAGTTTTGGAGTATCCTACGAGCAGTACTTC.

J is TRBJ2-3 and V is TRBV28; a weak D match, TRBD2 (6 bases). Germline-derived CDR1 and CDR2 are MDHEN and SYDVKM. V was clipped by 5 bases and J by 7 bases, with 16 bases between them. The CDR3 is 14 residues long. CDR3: CASSPPMGLNTQYF. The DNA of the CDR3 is TGTGCCAGCAGTCCTCCGATGGGACTTAATACGCAGTATTTT.

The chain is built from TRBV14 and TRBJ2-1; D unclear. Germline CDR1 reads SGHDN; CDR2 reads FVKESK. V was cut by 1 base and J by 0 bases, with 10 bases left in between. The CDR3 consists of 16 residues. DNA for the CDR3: TGTGCCAGCAGCCAAGCCGCTAGGCCCTCCTACAATGAGCAGTTCTTC. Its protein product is CASSQAARPSYNEQFF.

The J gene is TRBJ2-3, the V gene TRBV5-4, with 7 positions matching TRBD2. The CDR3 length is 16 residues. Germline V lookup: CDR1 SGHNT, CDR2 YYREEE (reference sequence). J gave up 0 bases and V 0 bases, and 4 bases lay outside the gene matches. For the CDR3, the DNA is TGTGCCAGCAGCTTGGCGACTAGCCCAAGCACAGATACGCAGTATTTT. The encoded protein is CASSLATSPSTDTQYF.